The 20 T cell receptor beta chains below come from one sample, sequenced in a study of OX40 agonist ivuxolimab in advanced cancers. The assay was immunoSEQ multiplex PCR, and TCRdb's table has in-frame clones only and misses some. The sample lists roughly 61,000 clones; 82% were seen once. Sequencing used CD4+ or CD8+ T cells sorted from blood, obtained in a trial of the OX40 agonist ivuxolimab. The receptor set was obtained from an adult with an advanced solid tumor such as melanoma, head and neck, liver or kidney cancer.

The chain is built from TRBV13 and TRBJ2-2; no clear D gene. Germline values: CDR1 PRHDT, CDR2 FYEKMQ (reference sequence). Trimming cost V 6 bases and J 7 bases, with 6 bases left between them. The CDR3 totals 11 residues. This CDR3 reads CASSPGGELFF. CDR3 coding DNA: TGTGCCAGCAGTCCCGGCGGGGAGCTGTTTTTT. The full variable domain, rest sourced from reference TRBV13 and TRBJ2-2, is AAGVIQSPRHLIKEKRETATLKCYPIPRHDTVYWYQQGPGQDPQFLISFYEKMQSDKGSIPDRFSAQQFSDYHSELNMSSLELGDSALYFCASSPGGELFFGEGSRLTVL.

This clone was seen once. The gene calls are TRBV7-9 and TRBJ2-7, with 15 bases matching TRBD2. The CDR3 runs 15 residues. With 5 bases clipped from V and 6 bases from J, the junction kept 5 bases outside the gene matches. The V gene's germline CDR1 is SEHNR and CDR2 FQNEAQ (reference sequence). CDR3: CASSKPGLAGGEQYF. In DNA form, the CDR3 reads TGTGCCAGCAGCAAACCGGGACTAGCGGGAGGCGAGCAGTACTTC. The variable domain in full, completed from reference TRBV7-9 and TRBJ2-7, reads DTGVSQNPRHKITKRGQNVTFRCDPISEHNRLYWYRQTLGQGPEFLTYFQNEAQLEKSRLLSDRFSAERPKGSFSTLEIQRTEQGDSAMYLCASSKPGLAGGEQYFGPGTRLTVT.

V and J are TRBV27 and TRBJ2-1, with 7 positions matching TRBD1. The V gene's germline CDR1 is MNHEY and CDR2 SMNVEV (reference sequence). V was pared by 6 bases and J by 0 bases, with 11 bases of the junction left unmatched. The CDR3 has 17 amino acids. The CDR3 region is CASRSTPYRGSYNEQFF. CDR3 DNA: TGTGCCAGCAGATCCACACCATACAGGGGCTCCTACAATGAGCAGTTCTTC.

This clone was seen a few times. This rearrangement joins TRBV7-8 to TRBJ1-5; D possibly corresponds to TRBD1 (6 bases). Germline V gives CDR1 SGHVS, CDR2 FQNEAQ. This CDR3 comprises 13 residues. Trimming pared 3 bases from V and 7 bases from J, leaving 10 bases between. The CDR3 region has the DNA TGTGCCAGCAGCTTCAGGGGAGACCAGCCCCAGCATTTT. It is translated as CASSFRGDQPQHF.

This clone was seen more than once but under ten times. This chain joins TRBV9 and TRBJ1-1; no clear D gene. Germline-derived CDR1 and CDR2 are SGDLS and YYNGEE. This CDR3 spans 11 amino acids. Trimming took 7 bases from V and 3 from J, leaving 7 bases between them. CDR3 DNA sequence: TGTGCCAGCGGTGCAGACACTGAAGCTTTCTTT. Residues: CASGADTEAFF.

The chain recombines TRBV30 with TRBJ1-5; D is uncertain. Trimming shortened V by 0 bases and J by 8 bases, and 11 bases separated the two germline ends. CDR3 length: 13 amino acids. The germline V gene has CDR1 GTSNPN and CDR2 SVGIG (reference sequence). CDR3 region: CAWSVSELEPQHF. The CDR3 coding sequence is TGTGCCTGGAGTGTGTCGGAGTTGGAGCCCCAGCATTTT.

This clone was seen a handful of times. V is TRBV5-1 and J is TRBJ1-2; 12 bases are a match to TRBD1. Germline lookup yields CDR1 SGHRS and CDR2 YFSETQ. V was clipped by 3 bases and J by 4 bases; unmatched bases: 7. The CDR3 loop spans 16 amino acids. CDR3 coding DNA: TGCGCCAGCAGCTCACCGGGACAGGGGGCTGGCTATGGCTACACCTTC. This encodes CASSSPGQGAGYGYTF.

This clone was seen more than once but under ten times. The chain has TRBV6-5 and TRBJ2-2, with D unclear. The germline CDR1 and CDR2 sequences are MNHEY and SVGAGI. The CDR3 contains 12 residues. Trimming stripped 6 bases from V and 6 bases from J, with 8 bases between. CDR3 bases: TGTGCCAGCAGCCGCATGGCCGGGGAGCTGTTTTTT. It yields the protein CASSRMAGELFF.

The CDR3 region has the DNA TGTGCCTGGGAAGCGGGAGATGGTTACGAGCAGTACTTC. Its protein product is CAWEAGDGYEQYF. The chain combines TRBV30 with TRBJ2-7, with 8 bases matching TRBD2. Trimming cost V 5 bases and J 4 bases; bases outside gene matches: 7. This CDR3 is built from 13 residues. Germline values: CDR1 GTSNPN, CDR2 SVGIG (reference sequence).

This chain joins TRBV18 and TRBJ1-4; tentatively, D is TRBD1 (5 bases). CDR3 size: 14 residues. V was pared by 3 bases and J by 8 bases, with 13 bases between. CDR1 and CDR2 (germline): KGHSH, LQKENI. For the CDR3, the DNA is TGTGCCAGCTCACCGGTGAAAGCAGGGGAAAAACTGTTTTTT. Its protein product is CASSPVKAGEKLFF.

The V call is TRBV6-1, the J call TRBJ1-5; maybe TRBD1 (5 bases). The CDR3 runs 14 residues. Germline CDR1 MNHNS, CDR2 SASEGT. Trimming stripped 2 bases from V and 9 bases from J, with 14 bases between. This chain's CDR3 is CASSELQGTRPQHF. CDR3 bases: TGTGCCAGCAGTGAACTCCAGGGCACGAGGCCCCAGCATTTT.

CDR3 in amino acids: CASSFGTGGANTGELFF. CDR3 bases: TGTGCCAGCAGCTTTGGGACAGGGGGGGCGAACACCGGGGAGCTGTTTTTT. The chain combines TRBV7-6 with TRBJ2-2; 11 bases are shared with TRBD1. In germline, CDR1 is SGHVS, CDR2 FNYEAQ. CDR3 length equals 17 residues. Unmatched junction bases numbered 3, after V lost 3 bases and J lost 0 bases.

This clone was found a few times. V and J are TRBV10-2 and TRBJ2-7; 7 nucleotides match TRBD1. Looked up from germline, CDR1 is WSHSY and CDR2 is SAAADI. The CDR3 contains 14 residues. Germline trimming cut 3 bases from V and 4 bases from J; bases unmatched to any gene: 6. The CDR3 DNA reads TGCGCCAGCAGTGAACCGGGACAGCGTTACGAGCAGTACTTC. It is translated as CASSEPGQRYEQYF.

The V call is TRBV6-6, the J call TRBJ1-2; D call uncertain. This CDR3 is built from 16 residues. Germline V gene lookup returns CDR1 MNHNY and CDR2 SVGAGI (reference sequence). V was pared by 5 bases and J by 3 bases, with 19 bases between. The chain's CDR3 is CASSNDGRSADYGYTF. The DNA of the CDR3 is TGTGCCAGCAGTAACGACGGCCGATCCGCAGACTATGGCTACACCTTC.

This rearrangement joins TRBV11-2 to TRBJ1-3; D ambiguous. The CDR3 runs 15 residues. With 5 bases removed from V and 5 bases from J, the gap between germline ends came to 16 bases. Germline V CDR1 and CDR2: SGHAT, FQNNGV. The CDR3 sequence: CASSRPLSKRNTIYF. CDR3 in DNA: TGTGCCAGCAGCCGCCCGTTGTCGAAGCGAAACACCATATATTTT.

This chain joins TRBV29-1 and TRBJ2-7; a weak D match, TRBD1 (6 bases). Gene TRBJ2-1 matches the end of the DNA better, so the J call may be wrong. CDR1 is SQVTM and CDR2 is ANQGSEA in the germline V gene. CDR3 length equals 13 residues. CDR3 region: CSVEDWDNNEQFF. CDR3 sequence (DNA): TGCAGCGTCGAGGACTGGGACAACAATGAGCAGTTCTTC.

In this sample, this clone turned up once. The CDR3 region has the DNA TGTGCCAGCAGCCAAGATTCAGGGGCCCCGTTCTTC. It specifies CASSQDSGAPFF. The gene calls are TRBV7-9 and TRBJ2-1; D might be TRBD1 (6 bases). Germline V gene data show CDR1 as SEHNR and CDR2 as FQNEAQ (reference sequence). The CDR3 is 12 amino acids. Between the trimmed V and J ends, which lost 5 bases and 15 bases, there was a span of 17 bases.

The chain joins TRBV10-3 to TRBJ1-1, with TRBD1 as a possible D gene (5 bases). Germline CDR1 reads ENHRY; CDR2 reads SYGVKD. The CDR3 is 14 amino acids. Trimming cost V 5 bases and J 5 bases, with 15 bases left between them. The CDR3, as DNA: TGTGCCATCAGTATCCAGGGACGGCAGACTGAAGCTTTCTTT. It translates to CAISIQGRQTEAFF.

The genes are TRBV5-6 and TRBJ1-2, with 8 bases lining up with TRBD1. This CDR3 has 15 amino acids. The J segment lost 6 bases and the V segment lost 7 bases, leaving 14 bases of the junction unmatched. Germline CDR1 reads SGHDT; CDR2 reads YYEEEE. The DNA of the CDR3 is TGTGCCAGCGAACTCCAAAGGACAGGGTTTCATGGCTACACCTTC. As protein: CASELQRTGFHGYTF.

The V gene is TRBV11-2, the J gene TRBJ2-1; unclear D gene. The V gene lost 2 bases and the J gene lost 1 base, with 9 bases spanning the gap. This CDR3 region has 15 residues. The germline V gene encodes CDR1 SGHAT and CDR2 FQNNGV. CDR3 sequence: CASSLSTSSYNEQFF. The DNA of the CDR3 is TGTGCCAGCAGCTTATCTACCAGTTCCTACAATGAGCAGTTCTTC.